These 29 T cell receptor beta chains were sequenced from one sample in a study of cytomegalovirus exposure and HLA in healthy donors. It was with 60 Vbeta and 13 Jbeta primers that the PCR ran. Libraries were prepared by immunoSEQ multiplex PCR; TCRdb keeps only in-frame clonotypes and omits some of them. The sample has roughly 150,000 clones; about 75% are singletons. Sequencing input: PBMCs. Receptors were obtained from a man aged 18-30 years in good health and CMV-seronegative.

The J gene is TRBJ2-3, the V gene TRBV5-6; 8 nucleotides align to TRBD2. The CDR3 totals 17 residues. Germline V lookup: CDR1 SGHDT, CDR2 YYEEEE. V lost 1 base to trimming and J lost 2 bases; unmatched junction nucleotides: 9. The CDR3 reads CASSLTSGSDNTDTQYF. In nucleotides, the CDR3 is TGTGCCAGCAGCTTGACGAGCGGGAGTGACAACACAGATACGCAGTATTTT.

This chain uses TRBV4-3 with TRBJ2-3, with D possibly matching TRBD2 (6 bases). The germline V gene encodes CDR1 LGHNA and CDR2 YSLEER. The CDR3 sequence is 14 residues long. V was cut by 0 bases and J by 5 bases, with 9 bases left in between. In DNA form, the CDR3 reads TGCGCCAGCAGCCAAGAAGGGACTCAAGATACGCAGTATTTT. Protein product: CASSQEGTQDTQYF.

V usage is TRBV9 and J usage is TRBJ2-5; maybe TRBD2 (6 bases). V was clipped by 0 bases and J by 5 bases, with 8 bases between them. The CDR3 totals 13 residues. Germline V CDR1 and CDR2: SGDLS, YYNGEE. Here the CDR3 reads CASSVAGRETQYF. CDR3 nucleotide sequence: TGTGCCAGCAGCGTAGCGGGGAGGGAGACCCAGTACTTC.

This clone was recorded once. J is TRBJ2-2 and V is TRBV6-1, with D possibly TRBD1 on 5 matching bases. The CDR3 totals 14 residues. V lost 0 bases to trimming and J lost 7 bases, with 9 bases between them. From germline, CDR1 is MNHNS and CDR2 SASEGT. In DNA form, the CDR3 reads TGTGCCAGCAGTGAAGCCGCAGGGCACGGGGAGCTGTTTTTT. Its protein product is CASSEAAGHGELFF.

The CDR3 loop is CASSLTSGRDRVEQFF. The DNA of the CDR3 is TGTGCCAGCAGCTTAACTAGCGGGAGGGATCGGGTTGAGCAGTTCTTC. The chain links TRBV7-9 to TRBJ2-1; TRBD2 agrees at 13 bases. J gave up 9 bases and V 2 bases, and 7 bases lay outside the gene matches. Germline V gives CDR1 SEHNR, CDR2 FQNEAQ (reference sequence). The CDR3 is 16 amino acids.

In DNA, the CDR3 is TGTGCCAGCTCACCACAGCGCCACGAGCAGTACTTC. Translation gives CASSPQRHEQYF. J is TRBJ2-7 and V is TRBV18; D unclear. Looked up from germline, CDR1 is KGHSH and CDR2 is LQKENI. The CDR3 length is 12 residues. V was pared by 1 base and J by 5 bases, with 6 bases between.

V gene TRBV15 combines with J gene TRBJ1-1, with D maybe TRBD1 (5 bases). The V end lost 2 bases, the J end lost 4 bases, and 11 bases lay between the germline ends. The CDR3 extends over 14 amino acids. CDR1 and CDR2 (germline): LNHNV, YYDKDF (reference sequence). The chain's CDR3 is CATSRPQGLTEAFF. The CDR3 region has the DNA TGTGCCACCAGCAGACCCCAGGGTCTCACTGAAGCTTTCTTT.

This clone was seen a handful of times. J is TRBJ2-5 and V is TRBV4-3; 11 bases are a match to TRBD2. CDR3 length: 17 amino acids. V lost 1 base, J lost 1 base, and 5 bases stayed unmatched. The germline V gene encodes CDR1 LGHNA and CDR2 YSLEER. The chain's CDR3 is CASSQGVLAGGQETQYF. For the CDR3, the DNA is TGCGCCAGCAGCCAAGGGGTCCTAGCGGGAGGCCAAGAGACCCAGTACTTC.

This sequence joins TRBV2 and TRBJ2-7; tentative D call: TRBD2 (5 bases). V was trimmed by 8 bases and J by 0 bases, leaving 14 bases between them. Germline CDR1 reads SNHLY; CDR2 reads FYNNEI. This CDR3 has 14 amino acids. Here the CDR3 reads CASRGVFLSYEQYF. CDR3 bases: TGTGCCAGCCGGGGAGTATTCCTCTCCTACGAGCAGTACTTC.

The chain combines TRBV28 with TRBJ2-3; 9 bases fit TRBD2. Looked up from germline, CDR1 is MDHEN and CDR2 is SYDVKM. V was pared by 4 bases and J by 2 bases, with 4 bases of the junction left unmatched. CDR3 length: 15 residues. CDR3 sequence reads: CASSWLAGNTDTQYF. CDR3 nucleotides: TGTGCCAGCAGTTGGCTAGCGGGAAACACAGATACGCAGTATTTT.

This clone has more than one count but fewer than ten. The chain employs TRBV4-3 and TRBJ1-1; no clear D. The CDR3 has 13 residues. Germline values: CDR1 LGHNA, CDR2 YSLEER. V dropped 4 bases and J dropped 1 base, with 7 bases sitting between them. CDR3 region: CASSRKANTEAFF. The CDR3 region has the DNA TGCGCCAGCAGCCGTAAAGCGAACACTGAAGCTTTCTTT.

The chain links TRBV4-2 to TRBJ2-1, with D uncertain. The V end lost 0 bases, the J end lost 8 bases, and 8 bases lay between the germline ends. The germline CDR1 and CDR2 sequences are LGHNA and YNFKEQ. This CDR3 spans 13 amino acids. Here the CDR3 DNA reads TGTGCCAGCAGCCAAGAGCGAGGAGATGAGCAGTTCTTC. Encoded protein: CASSQERGDEQFF.

This clone was seen only a few times. This rearrangement joins TRBV30 to TRBJ1-6; 10 bases are a match to TRBD1. V trimming: 0 bases; J trimming: 8 bases; junction bases outside the gene matches: 7. The CDR3 loop spans 16 amino acids. Germline V gene lookup returns CDR1 GTSNPN and CDR2 SVGIG (reference sequence). CDR3: CAWSVAPGQGHSPLHF. CDR3 bases: TGTGCCTGGAGTGTAGCCCCGGGACAGGGGCATTCACCCCTCCACTTT.

This chain joins TRBV18 and TRBJ2-3, with 9 bases matching TRBD1. J lost 5 bases, V lost 3 bases, and 9 bases had no gene match. There are 16 residues in the CDR3. Germline V gene lookup returns CDR1 KGHSH and CDR2 LQKENI. The CDR3 spells CASSPLTGGAIDTQYF. CDR3 nucleotide sequence: TGTGCCAGCTCACCCCTTACAGGGGGCGCGATAGATACGCAGTATTTT.

The gene calls are TRBV5-4 and TRBJ2-2; 10 nucleotides line up with TRBD2. Germline CDR1 and CDR2: SGHNT and YYREEE (reference sequence). V shed 6 bases, J shed 6 bases, and the junction held 8 bases outside the gene matches. This CDR3 has 15 residues. The chain's CDR3 is CASTKREGQAGELFF. The CDR3 DNA is TGTGCCAGCACCAAGCGGGAGGGCCAAGCCGGGGAGCTGTTTTTT.

The chain links TRBV28 to TRBJ2-1, with TRBD2 matching 14 bases. The V and J ends lost 5 bases and 8 bases, in that order; junction bases with no gene match: 5. Germline V gene data show CDR1 as MDHEN and CDR2 as SYDVKM. CDR3 length: 15 residues. The CDR3 DNA is TGTGCCAGCAGTCTCCCGACTAGCGGGAGGGATGAGCAGTTCTTC. It specifies CASSLPTSGRDEQFF.

The table lists this clone with a few counts. The sample contains more than one DNA sequence encoding this CDR3. The chain combines TRBV27 with TRBJ1-6, with unresolved D. CDR3 length: 12 amino acids. The germline V gene has CDR1 MNHEY and CDR2 SMNVEV (reference sequence). The V end lost 5 bases, the J end lost 7 bases, and 6 bases lay between the germline ends. This CDR3 is CASSPINSPLHF. Written as DNA, the CDR3 is TGTGCCAGCAGTCCCATCAATTCACCCCTCCACTTT.

This clone was observed many times. V is TRBV5-6 and J is TRBJ1-5; TRBD1 matches 7 bases. The germline V gene has CDR1 SGHDT and CDR2 YYEEEE. V dropped 4 bases and J dropped 4; count of bases not matched to a gene: 11. The CDR3 runs to 16 residues. This CDR3 is CASSPYRDSLNQPQHF. The CDR3 DNA reads as TGTGCCAGCAGCCCATATCGGGACAGCTTAAATCAGCCCCAGCATTTT.

V is TRBV2 and J is TRBJ2-1; 12 bases line up with TRBD2. This CDR3 has 16 residues. Trimming took 6 bases from V and 5 from J; bases not matched to a gene: 8. Germline V lookup: CDR1 SNHLY, CDR2 FYNNEI. The CDR3, as DNA: TGTGCCAGCAGCTCAGGACGACTAGCGGGAGACAATGAGCAGTTCTTC. Its protein is CASSSGRLAGDNEQFF.

V and J are TRBV7-2 and TRBJ2-3, with no clear D. The CDR3 spans 13 residues. V lost 2 bases and J 5 bases, leaving 8 bases between the germline ends. Germline V gene lookup returns CDR1 SGHTA and CDR2 FQGNSA. This CDR3 reads CASSLPQIDTQYF. Here the CDR3 DNA reads TGTGCCAGCAGCTTACCCCAGATAGATACGCAGTATTTT.

The chain carries TRBV9 and TRBJ2-2; 10 bases match TRBD2. Germline CDR1 and CDR2: SGDLS and YYNGEE. V gave up 1 base and J gave up 5 bases; unmatched junction bases: 2. CDR3 length: 15 amino acids. The CDR3: CASSVLAGETGELFF. The CDR3, as DNA: TGTGCCAGCAGCGTACTAGCGGGAGAGACCGGGGAGCTGTTTTTT.

The chain recombines TRBV5-1 with TRBJ1-4, with 9 bases identical to TRBD1. Per germline, CDR1 SGHRS and CDR2 YFSETQ. V shed 0 bases and J 8 bases; nucleotides not matched to a gene: 8. This CDR3 region has 16 residues. CDR3 sequence: CASSLGAGQGWEKLFF. CDR3 bases: TGCGCCAGCAGCTTGGGTGCGGGACAGGGTTGGGAAAAACTGTTTTTT.

The CDR3 DNA reads TGTGCCAGCAGCTTAGGGGGGTGGGGGCAGGACCACTGGGAGCAGTACTTC. Encoded protein: CASSLGGWGQDHWEQYF. This chain uses TRBV7-9 with TRBJ2-7; D may be TRBD1 (6 bases). Germline CDR1 is SEHNR and CDR2 is FQNEAQ (reference sequence). The CDR3 is made up of 17 amino acids. The V gene lost 1 base and the J gene lost 7 bases, with 23 bases spanning the gap.

The rearrangement joins TRBV6-4 to TRBJ1-5; D is undetermined. The ends were cut back, 2 bases at V and 3 bases at J, with 14 bases in the middle. The germline V gene has CDR1 MRHNA and CDR2 SNTAGT. CDR3 length equals 16 residues. CDR3 sequence: CASSDEKPMPNQPQHF. In DNA, the CDR3 is TGTGCCAGCAGTGACGAAAAGCCTATGCCCAATCAGCCCCAGCATTTT.

V is TRBV13 and J is TRBJ2-5; 9 nucleotides agree with TRBD1. Trimming removed 5 bases from V and 6 bases from J; junction bases left unmatched: 10. Germline CDR1 and CDR2: PRHDT and FYEKMQ (reference sequence). The CDR3 has 15 amino acids. The CDR3 region has the DNA TGTGCCAGCAGCCTACCCCTGGACAGGGGAAAGACCCAGTACTTC. This translates into CASSLPLDRGKTQYF.

This clone was seen more than once but under ten times. This chain uses TRBV6-1 with TRBJ2-1; D might be TRBD1 (6 bases). The CDR3 extends over 15 amino acids. CDR1 and CDR2 from the germline V gene are MNHNS and SASEGT. V shed 1 base and J shed 2 bases, with 9 bases lying between them. DNA of the CDR3: TGTGCCAGCAGTGAAGGGGACACCGCCTACAATGAGCAGTTCTTC. The encoded protein is CASSEGDTAYNEQFF.

The chain joins TRBV27 to TRBJ2-2; 14 nucleotides agree with TRBD2. Germline loops: CDR1 MNHEY, CDR2 SMNVEV (reference sequence). The length of the CDR3 is 17 residues. J was trimmed by 4 bases and V by 6 bases; bases with no gene match: 7. CDR3 in amino acids: CASSRGLAGASTGELFF. In nucleotides, the CDR3 is TGTGCCAGCAGCCGGGGACTAGCGGGAGCCAGCACCGGGGAGCTGTTTTTT.

The chain couples TRBV11-2 to TRBJ2-1; TRBD2 aligns across 10 bases. Germline-derived CDR1 and CDR2 are SGHAT and FQNNGV. The CDR3 length is 16 residues. After removal of 1 base from V and 9 bases from J, the junction contained 9 bases not matched to a gene. CDR3 in amino acids: CASSLGASGSLGEQFF. The CDR3 DNA follows: TGTGCCAGCAGCTTAGGGGCTAGCGGGAGTCTCGGTGAGCAGTTCTTC.

This clone was detected a few times. Here the CDR3 reads CASRPGSNYEQYF. The CDR3, as DNA: TGTGCCAGCAGGCCGGGATCTAACTACGAGCAGTACTTC. The J gene is TRBJ2-7, the V gene TRBV2; the D gene is possibly TRBD2 (5 bases). The ends were cut back, 6 bases at V and 3 bases at J, with 12 bases in the middle. CDR3 size: 13 residues. Germline CDR1 SNHLY, CDR2 FYNNEI.